This section outlines one T cell receptor (beta chain) sequence together with its context. Its target is not known. The source of the sample is a study of CD8 T cells in ankylosing spondylitis. Findings and caveats of the study: Made up of under 10 highly homologous variants, a TCR beta motif appeared characteristic of ankylosing spondylitis blood. Previous work reported some of these motif variants in the synovial fluid and blood of reactive arthritis. The authors reported significant enrichment of disease-linked clones in matched ankylosing spondylitis synovial fluid.

Library preparation for TCR beta used quantitative 5'-RACE with molecular barcodes. TCRdb independently ran MiXCR on the 5' RACE reads; one entry per CDR3 protein. The sample lists tens of thousands of distinct CDR3 sequences, over 4% occurring once. The CDR3 extends over 14 amino acids. V was shortened by 4 bases and J by 9 bases, with 17 bases between the two germline ends. Germline CDR1 reads SGHRS; CDR2 reads YFSETQ. The sample consisted of blood, either unsorted or a sorted T cell fraction (not recorded which). This clonotype was obtained from a male donor with ankylosing spondylitis or in good health (not recorded which). The V call is TRBV5-1, the J call TRBJ1-3, with a tentative D call TRBD1 (5 bases). The CDR3 loop reads CASSPRDRSVTIYF. Here the CDR3 DNA reads TGCGCCAGCAGCCCTCGGGACCGTTCAGTCACCATATATTTT. The full variable domain, its missing parts supplied by reference TRBV5-1 and TRBJ1-3, is KAGVTQTPRYLIKTRGQQVTLSCSPISGHRSVSWYQQTPGQGLQFLFEYFSETQRNKGNFPGRFSGRQFSNSRSEMNVSTLELGDSALYLCASSPRDRSVTIYFGEGSWLTVV.